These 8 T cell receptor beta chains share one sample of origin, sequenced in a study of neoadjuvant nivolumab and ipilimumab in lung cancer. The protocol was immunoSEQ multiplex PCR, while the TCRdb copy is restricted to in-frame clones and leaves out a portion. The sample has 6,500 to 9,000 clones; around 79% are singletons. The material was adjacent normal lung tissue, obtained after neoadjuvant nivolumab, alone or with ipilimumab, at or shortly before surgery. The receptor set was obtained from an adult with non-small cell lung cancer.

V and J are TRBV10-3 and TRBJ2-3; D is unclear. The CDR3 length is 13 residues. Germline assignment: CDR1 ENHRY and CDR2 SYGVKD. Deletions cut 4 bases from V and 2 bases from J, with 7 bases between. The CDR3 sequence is CAISAQFTDTQYF. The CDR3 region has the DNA TGTGCCATCAGTGCCCAGTTCACAGATACGCAGTATTTT.

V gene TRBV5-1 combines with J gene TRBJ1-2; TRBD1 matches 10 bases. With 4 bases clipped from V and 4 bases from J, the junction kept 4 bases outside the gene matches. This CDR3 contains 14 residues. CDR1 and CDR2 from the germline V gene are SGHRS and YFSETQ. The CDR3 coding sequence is TGCGCCAGCAGCCCCGGGACAGGGGCCTATGGCTACACCTTC. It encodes CASSPGTGAYGYTF.

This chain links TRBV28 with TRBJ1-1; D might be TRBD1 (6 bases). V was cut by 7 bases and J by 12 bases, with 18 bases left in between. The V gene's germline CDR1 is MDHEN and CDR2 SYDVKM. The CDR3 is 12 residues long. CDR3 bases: TGTGCCAGCATCACAGGGAGTGCAACAACTTTCTTT. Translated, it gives CASITGSATTFF.

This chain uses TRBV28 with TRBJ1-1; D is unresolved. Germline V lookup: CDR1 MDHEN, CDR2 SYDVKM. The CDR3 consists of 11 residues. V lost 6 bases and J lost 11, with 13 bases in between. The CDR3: CASSSSPGAFF. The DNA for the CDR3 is TGTGCCAGCAGCTCCTCCCCGGGGGCTTTCTTT. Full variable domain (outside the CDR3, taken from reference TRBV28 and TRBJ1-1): DVKVTQSSRYLVKRTGEKVFLECVQDMDHENMFWYRQDPGLGLRLIYFSYDVKMKEKGDIPEGYSVSREKKERFSLILESASTNQTSMYLCASSSSPGAFFGQGTRLTVV.

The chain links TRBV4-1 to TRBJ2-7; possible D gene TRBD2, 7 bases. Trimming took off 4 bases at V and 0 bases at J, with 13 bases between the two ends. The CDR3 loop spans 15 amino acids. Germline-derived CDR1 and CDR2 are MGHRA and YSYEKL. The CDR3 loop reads CASSPGGASSYEQYF. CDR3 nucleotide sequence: TGCGCCAGCAGCCCTGGGGGGGCTAGCTCCTACGAGCAGTACTTC.

Written as DNA, the CDR3 is TGCGCCAGCAGCTTACGGTTTGACAATGAGCAGTTCTTC. This encodes CASSLRFDNEQFF. V usage is TRBV5-1 and J usage is TRBJ2-1; D gene uncertain. Germline V gene sequence: CDR1 SGHRS, CDR2 YFSETQ. This CDR3 comprises 13 residues. Trimming pared 2 bases from V and 5 bases from J, leaving 8 bases between.

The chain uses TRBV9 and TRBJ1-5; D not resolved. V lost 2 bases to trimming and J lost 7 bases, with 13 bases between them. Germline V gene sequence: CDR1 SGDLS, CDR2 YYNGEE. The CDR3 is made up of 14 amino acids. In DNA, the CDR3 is TGTGCCAGCAGCGTTTACGGCGCGGGACAGCCCCAGCATTTT. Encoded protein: CASSVYGAGQPQHF.

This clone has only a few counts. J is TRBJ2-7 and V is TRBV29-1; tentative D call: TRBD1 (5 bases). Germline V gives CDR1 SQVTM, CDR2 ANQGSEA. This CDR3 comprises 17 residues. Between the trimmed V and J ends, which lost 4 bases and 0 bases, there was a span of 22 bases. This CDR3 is CSVVGLTSTASSYEQYF. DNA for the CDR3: TGCAGCGTTGTTGGTCTTACTTCGACAGCGAGCTCCTACGAGCAGTACTTC.